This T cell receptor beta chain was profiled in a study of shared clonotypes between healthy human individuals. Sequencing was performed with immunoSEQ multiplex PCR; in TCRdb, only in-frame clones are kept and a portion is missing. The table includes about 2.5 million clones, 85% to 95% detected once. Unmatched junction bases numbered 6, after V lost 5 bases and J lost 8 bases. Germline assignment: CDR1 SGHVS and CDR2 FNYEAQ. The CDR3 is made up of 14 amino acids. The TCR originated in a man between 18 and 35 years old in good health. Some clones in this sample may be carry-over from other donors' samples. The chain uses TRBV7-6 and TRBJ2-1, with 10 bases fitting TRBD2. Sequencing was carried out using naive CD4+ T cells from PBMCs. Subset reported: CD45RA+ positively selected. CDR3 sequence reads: CASSDEREGHEQFF. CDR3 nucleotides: TGTGCCAGCAGCGACGAGCGGGAGGGTCATGAGCAGTTCTTC.